This TCR beta chain was observed in a study of STAT3 mutations in large granular lymphocyte leukemia. Study in general: Roughly half of the longitudinally sequenced T-LGLL patients carried detectable canonical activating STAT3 mutations. Findings and limits, study-wide: In several patients, dominant TCR clone burden exceeded STAT3 mutant burden. At least one immunodominant TCR beta clonotype appeared in every T-cell large granular lymphocyte leukemia patient. TCR clonotype switching after therapy occurred in about 35% of the 18 patients.

Trimming removed 1 base at V and 2 bases at J, with 9 bases between. This CDR3 contains 14 residues. The germline CDR1 and CDR2 sequences are SGHNT and YYREEE (reference sequence). TCRbeta libraries averaged approximately 42,000 productive templates per sample. Produced via immunoSEQ multiplex PCR; TCRdb's table is partial and in-frame only. Of some 17,000 clones in the sample, 70% to 90% are singletons; the top ten hold 6.5% to 9.5%. A word on this clone: Its antigen is unknown.

Sequenced material: peripheral blood mononuclear cells. V and J are TRBV5-4 and TRBJ2-5; D ambiguous. The TCR originated in a man aged 45 to 65 with T-cell large granular lymphocyte leukemia. Some clones in this sample may be carry-over from other donors' samples. CDR3 DNA sequence: TGTGCCAGCAGCTTGCGGGCAGGTCAAGAGACCCAGTACTTC. Translated, it gives CASSLRAGQETQYF.